A selection of T cell receptor beta chains follows, all from one sample in a study of human CD4 T cells and Enterobacteriaceae. Assay used: immunoSEQ multiplex PCR; TCRdb lists only in-frame clones, some missing. This sample has about 29,000 clones, with 70% to 85% found just once. Sequenced sample: memory CD4+ T cells from blood. The receptors were sampled from a human donor in good health. The CDR3 runs from the conserved cysteine through the conserved F or W.

J gene: TRBJ2-7
CDR3 length: 16
V gene: TRBV9
CDR3 protein: CASSVGLAGPFDEQYF

J gene: TRBJ1-1
CDR3 length: 16
V gene: TRBV5-1
CDR3 protein: CASSLAGGALNTEAFF

J gene: TRBJ2-2
CDR3 length: 15
V gene: TRBV5-4
CDR3 protein: CASSPREGNTGELFF

J gene: TRBJ1-3
CDR3 length: 14
V gene: TRBV7-3
CDR3 protein: CASSLTNSGNTIYF

J gene: TRBJ1-2
CDR3 length: 15
V gene: TRBV2
CDR3 protein: CASSSRQGANYGYTF

J gene: TRBJ2-1
CDR3 length: 15
V gene: TRBV5-8
CDR3 protein: CASSLRGSSYNEQFF

J gene: TRBJ1-1
CDR3 length: 15
V gene: TRBV10-3
CDR3 protein: CATVAGTGVFAEAFF

J gene: TRBJ2-1
CDR3 length: 16
V gene: TRBV4-1
CDR3 protein: CASSQVGRGLYNEQFF

J gene: TRBJ2-5
CDR3 length: 17
V gene: TRBV5-4
CDR3 protein: CASSTGGGWGIQETQYF

J gene: TRBJ1-4
CDR3 length: 15
V gene: TRBV30
CDR3 protein: CAWSVLGGRSEKLFF